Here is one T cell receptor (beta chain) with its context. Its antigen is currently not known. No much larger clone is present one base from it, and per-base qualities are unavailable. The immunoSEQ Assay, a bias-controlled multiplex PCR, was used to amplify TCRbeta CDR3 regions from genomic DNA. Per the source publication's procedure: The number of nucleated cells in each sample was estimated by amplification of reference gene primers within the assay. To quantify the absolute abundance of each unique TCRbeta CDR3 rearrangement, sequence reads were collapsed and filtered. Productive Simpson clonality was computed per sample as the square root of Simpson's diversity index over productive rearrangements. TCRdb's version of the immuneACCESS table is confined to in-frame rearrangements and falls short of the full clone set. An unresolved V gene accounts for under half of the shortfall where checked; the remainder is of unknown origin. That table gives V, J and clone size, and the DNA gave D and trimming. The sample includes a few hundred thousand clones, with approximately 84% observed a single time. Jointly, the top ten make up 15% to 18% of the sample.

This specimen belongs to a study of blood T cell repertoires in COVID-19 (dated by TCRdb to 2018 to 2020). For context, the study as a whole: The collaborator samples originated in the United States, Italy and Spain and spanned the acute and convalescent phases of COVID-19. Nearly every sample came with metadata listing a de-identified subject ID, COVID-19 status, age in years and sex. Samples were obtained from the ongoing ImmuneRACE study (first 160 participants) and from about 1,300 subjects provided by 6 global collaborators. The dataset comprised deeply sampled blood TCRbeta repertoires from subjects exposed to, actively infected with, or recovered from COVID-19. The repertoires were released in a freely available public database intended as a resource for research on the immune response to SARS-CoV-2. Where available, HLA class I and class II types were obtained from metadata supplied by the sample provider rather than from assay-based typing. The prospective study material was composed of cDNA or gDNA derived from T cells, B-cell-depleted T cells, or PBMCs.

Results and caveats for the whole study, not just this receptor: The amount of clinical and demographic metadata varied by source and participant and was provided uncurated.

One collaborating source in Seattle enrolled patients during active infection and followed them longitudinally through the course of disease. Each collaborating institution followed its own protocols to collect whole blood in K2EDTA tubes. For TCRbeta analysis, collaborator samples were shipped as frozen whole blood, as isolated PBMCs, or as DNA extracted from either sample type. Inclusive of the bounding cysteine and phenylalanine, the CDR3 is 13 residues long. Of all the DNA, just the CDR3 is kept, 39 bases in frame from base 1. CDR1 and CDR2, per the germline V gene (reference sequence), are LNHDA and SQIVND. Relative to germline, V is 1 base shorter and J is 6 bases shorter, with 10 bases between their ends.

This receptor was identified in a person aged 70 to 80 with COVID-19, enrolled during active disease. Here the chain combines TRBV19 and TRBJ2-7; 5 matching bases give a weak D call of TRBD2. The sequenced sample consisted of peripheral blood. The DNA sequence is TGTGCCAGTAGTATAGTGAGGGAACGCGAGCAGTACTTC. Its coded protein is CASSIVREREQYF.